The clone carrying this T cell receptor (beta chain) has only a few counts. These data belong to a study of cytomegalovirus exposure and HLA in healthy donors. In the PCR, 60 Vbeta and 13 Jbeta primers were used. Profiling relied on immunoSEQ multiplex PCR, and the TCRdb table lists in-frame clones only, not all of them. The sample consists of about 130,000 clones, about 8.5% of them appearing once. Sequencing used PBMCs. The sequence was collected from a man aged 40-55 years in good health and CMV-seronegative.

The CDR3 here is CASSRRQGGTGELFF. CDR3 nucleotides: TGTGCCAGCAGCCGACGACAGGGCGGCACCGGGGAGCTGTTTTTT. This chain connects TRBV7-2 to TRBJ2-2; TRBD1 agrees at 7 bases. The ends lost 5 bases at V and 4 bases at J; junction bases unmatched: 7. The CDR3 spans 15 residues. CDR1 and CDR2 (germline): SGHTA, FQGNSA.